The present TCR beta chain was sequenced within a study of T cell responses to AZD1222 COVID-19 vaccine. Note on this clone: Its antigen is undetermined.

Germline values: CDR1 MDHEN, CDR2 SYDVKM. CDR3 length: 14 residues. The J segment lost 7 bases and the V segment lost 2 bases, leaving 4 bases of the junction unmatched. Study-level points and caveats: Among the donors, most were white British and more were female, and clonal diversity was possibly underestimated. Samples come after the peak T cell response, not at day 14. Two doses of AZD1222 preceded a rise in Spike-specific TCR breadth and depth. CD4 TCRs linked to vaccination spanned spike, dominating at 160-218 and 743-854.

Method: immunoSEQ multiplex PCR; TCRdb's copy keeps in-frame clones and lacks some. The sample includes some 130,000 clones, 93% seen only once; the top ten take about 0.91%. Sample: peripheral blood, taken on day 0 of AZD1222 vaccination. The chain carries TRBV28 and TRBJ2-1; 8 bases fit TRBD2. This TCR was sampled from an adult in good health. The CDR3 nucleotides read TGTGCCAGCAGTTTAGCGGGGGGCTGGAATGAGCAGTTCTTC. It yields the protein CASSLAGGWNEQFF.